A few counts support the clone carrying this TCR beta chain. Its antigen is currently unknown. UMIs were added to TCR cDNA along with a universal primer site when it was made by 5'RACE template switching. MiXCR, run by TCRdb on the 5' RACE reads, gives a single entry per CDR3 protein. The sample consists of hundreds of thousands of distinct CDR3 sequences, 9% to 15% of them appearing once. Between the trimmed V and J ends, which lost 2 bases and 3 bases, there was a span of 23 bases. Per the germline V gene, CDR1 is DFQATT and CDR2 is SNEGSKA (reference sequence). This CDR3 has 17 residues. This specimen comes from a study of T cells after yellow fever vaccination. Background on the study: Researchers used SMART-Seq v4 Ultra Low Input to prepare fractions that had low cell numbers. Points from the study as a whole: Primary-vaccination clones mostly resurfaced post-booster (about 96% CD4, under 90% CD8). Contamination of FACS-sorted repertoires by abundant clonotypes from the bulk population could occur.

Sequencing used PBMCs, obtained on the day of the yellow fever booster vaccination. The receptor comes from a man under 40 who received the YFV17D yellow fever vaccine. The chain is built from TRBV20-1 and TRBJ2-7, with D possibly called TRBD1 or TRBD2 (7 bases each). The CDR3 bases are TGCAGTGCTAGACCAGGGGGTACGCCGGGACTACACTACGAGCAGTACTTC. Translating gives CSARPGGTPGLHYEQYF.